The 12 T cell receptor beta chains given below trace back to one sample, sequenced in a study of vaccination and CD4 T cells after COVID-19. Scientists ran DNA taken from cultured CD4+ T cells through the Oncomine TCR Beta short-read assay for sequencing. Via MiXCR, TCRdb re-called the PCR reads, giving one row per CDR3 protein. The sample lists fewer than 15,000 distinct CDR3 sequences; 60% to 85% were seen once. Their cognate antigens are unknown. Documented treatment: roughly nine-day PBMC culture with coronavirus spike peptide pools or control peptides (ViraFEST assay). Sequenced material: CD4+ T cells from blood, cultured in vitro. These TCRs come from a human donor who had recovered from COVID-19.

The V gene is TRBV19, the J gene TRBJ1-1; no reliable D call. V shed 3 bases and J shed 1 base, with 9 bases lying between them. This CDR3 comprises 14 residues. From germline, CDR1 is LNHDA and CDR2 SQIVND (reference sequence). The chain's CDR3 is CASSILAKNTEAFF. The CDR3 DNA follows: TGTGCCAGTAGTATTTTAGCAAAGAACACTGAAGCTTTCTTT.

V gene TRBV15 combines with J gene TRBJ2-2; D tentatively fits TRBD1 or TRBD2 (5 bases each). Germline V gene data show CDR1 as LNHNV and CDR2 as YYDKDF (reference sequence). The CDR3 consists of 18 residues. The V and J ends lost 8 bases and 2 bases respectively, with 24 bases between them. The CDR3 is CATRGYFGDGPNTGELFF. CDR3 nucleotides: TGTGCCACCCGTGGTTACTTCGGGGACGGTCCTAACACCGGGGAGCTGTTTTTT. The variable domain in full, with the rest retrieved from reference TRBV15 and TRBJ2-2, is DAMVIQNPRYQVTQFGKPVTLSCSQTLNHNVMYWYQQKSSQAPKLLFHYYDKDFNNEADTPDNFQSRRPNTSFCFLDIRSPGLGDTAMYLCATRGYFGDGPNTGELFFGEGSRLTVL.

The chain's CDR3 is CASCLAGLAGGKETQYF. CDR3 nucleotide sequence: TGTGCCAGCTGTTTGGCGGGACTAGCGGGAGGAAAAGAGACCCAGTACTTC. This chain uses TRBV6-2 or TRBV6-3 with TRBJ2-5, with 15 bases identical to TRBD2. This CDR3 contains 17 residues. Germline V lookup: CDR1 MNHEY, CDR2 SVGEGT. Unmatched junction bases numbered 10, after V lost 8 bases and J lost 3 bases.

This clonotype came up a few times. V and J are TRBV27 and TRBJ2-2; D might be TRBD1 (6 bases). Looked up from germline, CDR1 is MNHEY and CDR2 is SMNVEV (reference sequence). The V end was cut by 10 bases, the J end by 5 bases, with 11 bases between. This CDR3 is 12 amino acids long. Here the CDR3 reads CATRGGTGELFF. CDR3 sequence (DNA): TGTGCCACCAGGGGCGGAACCGGGGAGCTGTTTTTT.

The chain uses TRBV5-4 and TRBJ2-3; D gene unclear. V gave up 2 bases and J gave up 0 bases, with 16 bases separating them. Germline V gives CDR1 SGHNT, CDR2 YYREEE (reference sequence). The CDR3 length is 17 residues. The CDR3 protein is CASSLELNYRSTDTQYF. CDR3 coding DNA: TGTGCCAGCAGCTTAGAGTTGAACTACCGTAGCACAGATACGCAGTATTTT.

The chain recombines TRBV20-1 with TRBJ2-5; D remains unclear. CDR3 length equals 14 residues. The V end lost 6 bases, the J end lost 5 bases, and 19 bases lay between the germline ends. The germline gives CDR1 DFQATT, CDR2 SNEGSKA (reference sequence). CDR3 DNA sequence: TGCAGTGCGAGTACACGGAAAATTGCGGAGACCCAGTACTTC. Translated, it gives CSASTRKIAETQYF.

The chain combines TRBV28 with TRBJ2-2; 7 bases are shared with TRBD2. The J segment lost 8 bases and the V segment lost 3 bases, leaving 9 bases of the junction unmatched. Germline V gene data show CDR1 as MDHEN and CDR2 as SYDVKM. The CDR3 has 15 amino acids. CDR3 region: CASSFSGLFMGELFF. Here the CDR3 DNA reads TGTGCCAGCAGTTTCTCGGGACTATTCATGGGGGAGCTGTTTTTT.

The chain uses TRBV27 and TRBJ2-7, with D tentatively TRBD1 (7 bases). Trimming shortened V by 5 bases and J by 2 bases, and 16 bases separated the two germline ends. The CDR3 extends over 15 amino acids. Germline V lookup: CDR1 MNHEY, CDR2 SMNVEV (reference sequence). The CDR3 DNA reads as TGTGCCAGCAGTCAGGGGGGCCTGATTACCTACGAGCAGTACTTC. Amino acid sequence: CASSQGGLITYEQYF.

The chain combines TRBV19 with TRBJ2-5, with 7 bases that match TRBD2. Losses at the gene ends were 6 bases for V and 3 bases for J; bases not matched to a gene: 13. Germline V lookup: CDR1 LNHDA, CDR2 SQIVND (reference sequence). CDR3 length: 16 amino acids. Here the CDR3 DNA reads TGTGCCAGTAGCTCGAGTATCGGTCTAGCGGAAGAGACCCAGTACTTC. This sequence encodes CASSSSIGLAEETQYF.

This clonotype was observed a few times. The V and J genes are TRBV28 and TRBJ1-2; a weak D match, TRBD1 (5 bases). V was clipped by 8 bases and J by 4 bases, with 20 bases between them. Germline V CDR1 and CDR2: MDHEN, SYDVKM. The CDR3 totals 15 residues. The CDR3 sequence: CASYQAGGRGYGYTF. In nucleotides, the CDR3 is TGTGCCAGCTATCAGGCCGGGGGGAGAGGCTATGGCTACACCTTC.

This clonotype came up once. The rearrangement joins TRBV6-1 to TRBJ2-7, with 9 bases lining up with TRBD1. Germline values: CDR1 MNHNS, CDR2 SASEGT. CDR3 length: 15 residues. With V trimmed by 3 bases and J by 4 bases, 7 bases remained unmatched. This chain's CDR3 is CASSDPGTGTYEQYF. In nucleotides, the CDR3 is TGTGCCAGCAGTGACCCCGGGACAGGGACGTACGAGCAGTACTTC.

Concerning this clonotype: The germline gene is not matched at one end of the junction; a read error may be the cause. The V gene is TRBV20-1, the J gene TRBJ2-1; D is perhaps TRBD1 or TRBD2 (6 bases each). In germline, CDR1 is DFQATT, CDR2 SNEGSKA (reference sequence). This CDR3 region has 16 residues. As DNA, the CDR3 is TGCAGAGCTAGACCTCAGGGGCGGGTCGGGAGCAATGAGCAGTTCTTC. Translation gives CRARPQGRVGSNEQFF.